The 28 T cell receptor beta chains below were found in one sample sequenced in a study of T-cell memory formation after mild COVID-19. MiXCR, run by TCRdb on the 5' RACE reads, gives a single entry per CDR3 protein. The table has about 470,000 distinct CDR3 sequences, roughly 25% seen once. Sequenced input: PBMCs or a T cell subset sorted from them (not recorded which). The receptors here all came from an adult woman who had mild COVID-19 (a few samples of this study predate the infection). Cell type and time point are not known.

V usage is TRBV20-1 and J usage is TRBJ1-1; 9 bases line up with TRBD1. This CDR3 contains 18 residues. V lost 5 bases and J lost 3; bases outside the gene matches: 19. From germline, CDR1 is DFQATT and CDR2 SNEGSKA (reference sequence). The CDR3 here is CSARGRTGAVRGDTEAFF. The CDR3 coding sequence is TGCAGTGCTCGGGGACGGACAGGGGCTGTCAGGGGGGACACTGAAGCTTTCTTT.

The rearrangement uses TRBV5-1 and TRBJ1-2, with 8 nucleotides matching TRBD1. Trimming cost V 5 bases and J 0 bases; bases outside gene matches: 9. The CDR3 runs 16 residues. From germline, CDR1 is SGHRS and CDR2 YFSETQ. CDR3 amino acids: CASRAGQAPANYGYTF. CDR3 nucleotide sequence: TGCGCCAGCAGGGCGGGACAGGCGCCCGCTAACTATGGCTACACCTTC.

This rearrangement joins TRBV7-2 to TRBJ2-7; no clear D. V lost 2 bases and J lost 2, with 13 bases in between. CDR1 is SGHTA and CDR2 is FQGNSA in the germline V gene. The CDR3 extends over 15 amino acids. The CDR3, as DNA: TGTGCCAGCAGCTTATACGGGCTGGTGACCTACGAGCAGTACTTC. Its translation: CASSLYGLVTYEQYF.

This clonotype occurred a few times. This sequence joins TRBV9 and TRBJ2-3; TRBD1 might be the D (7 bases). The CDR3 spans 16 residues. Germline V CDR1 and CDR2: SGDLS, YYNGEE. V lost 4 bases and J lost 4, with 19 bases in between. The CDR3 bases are TGTGCCAGCAGCCCAGGGGGACTCGCAGCCCCAGATACGCAGTATTTT. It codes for CASSPGGLAAPDTQYF.

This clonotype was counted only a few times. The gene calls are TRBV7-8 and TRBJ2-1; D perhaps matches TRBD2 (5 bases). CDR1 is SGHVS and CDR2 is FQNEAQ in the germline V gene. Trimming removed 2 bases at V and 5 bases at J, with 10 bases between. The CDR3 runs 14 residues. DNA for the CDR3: TGTGCCAGCAGCTTACTGATACTAGACAATGAGCAGTTCTTC. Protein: CASSLLILDNEQFF.

CDR3 loop: CASSLAENYGYTF. DNA for the CDR3: TGTGCCAGCAGCTTAGCCGAAAACTATGGCTACACCTTC. The V call is TRBV7-3, the J call TRBJ1-2; D is ambiguous. V shed 2 bases and J shed 2 bases, with 6 bases lying between them. CDR3 length: 13 residues. Germline V CDR1 and CDR2: SGHTA, FQGTGA.

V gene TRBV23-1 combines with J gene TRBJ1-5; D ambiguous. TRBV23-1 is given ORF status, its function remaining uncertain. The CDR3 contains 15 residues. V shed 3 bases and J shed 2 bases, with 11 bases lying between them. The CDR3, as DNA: TGCGCCAGCAGTCATTACCGGGATCGCAATCAGCCCCAGCATTTT. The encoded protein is CASSHYRDRNQPQHF.

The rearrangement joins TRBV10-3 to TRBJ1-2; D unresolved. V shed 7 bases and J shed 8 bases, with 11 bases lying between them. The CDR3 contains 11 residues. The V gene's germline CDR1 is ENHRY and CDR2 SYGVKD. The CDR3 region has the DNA TGTGCCATCATGGGTGGCGGGGGCTACACCTTC. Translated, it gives CAIMGGGGYTF.

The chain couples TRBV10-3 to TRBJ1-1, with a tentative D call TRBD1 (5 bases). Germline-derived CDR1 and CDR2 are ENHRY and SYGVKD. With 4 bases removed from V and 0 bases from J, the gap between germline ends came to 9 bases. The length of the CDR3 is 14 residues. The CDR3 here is CAISGGTVNTEAFF. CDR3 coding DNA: TGTGCCATCAGTGGGGGGACGGTGAACACTGAAGCTTTCTTT.

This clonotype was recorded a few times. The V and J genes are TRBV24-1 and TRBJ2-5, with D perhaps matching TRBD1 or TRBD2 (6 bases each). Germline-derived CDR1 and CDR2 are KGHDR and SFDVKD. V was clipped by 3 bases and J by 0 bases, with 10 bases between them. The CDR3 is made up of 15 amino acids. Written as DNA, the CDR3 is TGTGCCACCAGTGATCCGGGGGCGTACCAAGAGACCCAGTACTTC. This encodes CATSDPGAYQETQYF.

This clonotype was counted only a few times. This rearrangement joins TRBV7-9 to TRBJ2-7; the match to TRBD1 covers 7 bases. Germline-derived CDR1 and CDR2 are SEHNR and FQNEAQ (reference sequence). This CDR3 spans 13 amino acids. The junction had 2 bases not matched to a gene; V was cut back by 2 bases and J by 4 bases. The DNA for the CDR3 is TGTGCCAGCAGCTTACCGGGACAGTACGAGCAGTACTTC. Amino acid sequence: CASSLPGQYEQYF.

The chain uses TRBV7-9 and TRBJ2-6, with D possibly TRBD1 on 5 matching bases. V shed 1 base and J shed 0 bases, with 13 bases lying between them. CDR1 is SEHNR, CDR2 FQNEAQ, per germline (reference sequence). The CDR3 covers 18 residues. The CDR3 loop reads CASSLVPTANSGANVLTF. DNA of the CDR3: TGTGCCAGCAGCTTAGTTCCGACAGCCAACTCTGGGGCCAACGTCCTGACTTTC.

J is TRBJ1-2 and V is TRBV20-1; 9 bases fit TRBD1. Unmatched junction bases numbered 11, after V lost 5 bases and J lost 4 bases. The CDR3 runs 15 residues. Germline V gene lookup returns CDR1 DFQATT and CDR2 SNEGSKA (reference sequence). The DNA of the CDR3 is TGCAGTGCTCACCAACAGGGGGCGTACGTCTATGGCTACACCTTC. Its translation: CSAHQQGAYVYGYTF.

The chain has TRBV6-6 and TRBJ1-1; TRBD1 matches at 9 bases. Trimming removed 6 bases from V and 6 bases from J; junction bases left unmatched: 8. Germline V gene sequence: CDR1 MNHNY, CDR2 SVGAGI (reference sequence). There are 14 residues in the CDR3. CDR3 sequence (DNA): TGTGCCAGCAGCAAACAGGGGGCGCGGGCTGAAGCTTTCTTT. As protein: CASSKQGARAEAFF.

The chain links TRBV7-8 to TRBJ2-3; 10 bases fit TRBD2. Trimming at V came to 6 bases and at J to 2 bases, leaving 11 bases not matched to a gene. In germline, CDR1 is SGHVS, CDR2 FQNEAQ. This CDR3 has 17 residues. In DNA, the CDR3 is TGTGCCAGCAGAGTTATTAGCGGGGGGACCTACACAGATACGCAGTATTTT. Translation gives CASRVISGGTYTDTQYF.

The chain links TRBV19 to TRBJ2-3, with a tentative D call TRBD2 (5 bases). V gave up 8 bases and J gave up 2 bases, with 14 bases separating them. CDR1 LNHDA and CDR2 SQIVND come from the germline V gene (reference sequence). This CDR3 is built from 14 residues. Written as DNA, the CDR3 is TGTGCCAGTGAGCCTAGCAGCAACACAGATACGCAGTATTTT. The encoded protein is CASEPSSNTDTQYF.

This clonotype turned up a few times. DNA of the CDR3: TGTGCCAGCAGCTTGTGGGGGGAGAAGTATTTT. Its translation: CASSLWGEKYF. The chain carries TRBV7-2 and TRBJ2-3; possibly TRBD2 for D (6 bases). The CDR3 covers 11 residues. The germline gives CDR1 SGHTA, CDR2 FQGNSA. V was pared by 3 bases and J by 13 bases, with 11 bases between.

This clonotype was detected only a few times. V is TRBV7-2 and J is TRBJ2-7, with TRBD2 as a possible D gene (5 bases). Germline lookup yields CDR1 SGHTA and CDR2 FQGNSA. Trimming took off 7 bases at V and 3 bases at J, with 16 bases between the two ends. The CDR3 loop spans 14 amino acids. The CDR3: CASNTPRSGYEQYF. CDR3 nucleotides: TGTGCCAGCAATACTCCGAGAAGCGGCTACGAGCAGTACTTC.

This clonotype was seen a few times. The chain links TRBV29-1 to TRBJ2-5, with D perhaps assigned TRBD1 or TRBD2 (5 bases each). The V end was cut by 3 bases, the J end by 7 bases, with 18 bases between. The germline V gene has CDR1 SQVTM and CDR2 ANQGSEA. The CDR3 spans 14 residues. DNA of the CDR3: TGCAGCGTTGACGCGGGCGGAAGGGGCCGGACCCAGTACTTC. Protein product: CSVDAGGRGRTQYF.

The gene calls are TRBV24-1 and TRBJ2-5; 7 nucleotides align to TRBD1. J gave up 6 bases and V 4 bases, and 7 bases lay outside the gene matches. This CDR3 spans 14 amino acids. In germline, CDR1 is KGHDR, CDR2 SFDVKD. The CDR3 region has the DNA TGTGCCACCAGTGAAGACAGGGTGGTCCAGACCCAGTACTTC. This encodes CATSEDRVVQTQYF.

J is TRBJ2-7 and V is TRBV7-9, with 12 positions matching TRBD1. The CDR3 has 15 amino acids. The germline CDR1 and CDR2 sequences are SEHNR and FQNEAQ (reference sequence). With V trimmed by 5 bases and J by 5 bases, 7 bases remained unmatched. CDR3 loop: CASSDSRDRGHEQYF. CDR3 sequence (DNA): TGTGCCAGCAGCGATAGCCGGGACAGGGGGCACGAGCAGTACTTC.

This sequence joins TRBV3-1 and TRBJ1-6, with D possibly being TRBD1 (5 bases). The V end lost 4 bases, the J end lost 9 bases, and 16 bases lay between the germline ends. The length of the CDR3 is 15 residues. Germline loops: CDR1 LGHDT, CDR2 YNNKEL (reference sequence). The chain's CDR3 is CASSPTGPRVSPLHF. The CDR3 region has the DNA TGTGCCAGCAGCCCAACGGGACCGCGGGTTTCACCCCTCCACTTT.

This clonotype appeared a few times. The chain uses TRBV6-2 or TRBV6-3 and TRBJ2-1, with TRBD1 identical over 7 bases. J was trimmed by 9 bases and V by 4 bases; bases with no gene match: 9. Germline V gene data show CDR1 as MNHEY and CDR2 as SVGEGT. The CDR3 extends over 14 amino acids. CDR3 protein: CASSWVGRDSEQFF. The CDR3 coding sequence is TGTGCCAGCAGTTGGGTAGGCAGGGACAGTGAGCAGTTCTTC.

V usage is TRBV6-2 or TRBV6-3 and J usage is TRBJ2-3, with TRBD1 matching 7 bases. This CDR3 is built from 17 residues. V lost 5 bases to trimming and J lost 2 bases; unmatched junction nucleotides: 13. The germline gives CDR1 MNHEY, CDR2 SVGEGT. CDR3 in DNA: TGTGCCAGCAGTCCCACCTTAGGGGGCGGACCCACAGATACGCAGTATTTT. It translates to CASSPTLGGGPTDTQYF.

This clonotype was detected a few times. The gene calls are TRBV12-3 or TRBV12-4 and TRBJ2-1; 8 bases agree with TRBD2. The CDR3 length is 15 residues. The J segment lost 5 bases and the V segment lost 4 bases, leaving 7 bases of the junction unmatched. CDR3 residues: CASSSRGGGHNEQFF. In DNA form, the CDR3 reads TGTGCCAGCAGTTCCCGGGGGGGCGGGCACAATGAGCAGTTCTTC.

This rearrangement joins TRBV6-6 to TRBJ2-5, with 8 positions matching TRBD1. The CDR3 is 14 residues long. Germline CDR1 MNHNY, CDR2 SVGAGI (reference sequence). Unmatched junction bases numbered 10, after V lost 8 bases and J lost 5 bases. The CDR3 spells CASFATGVGETQYF. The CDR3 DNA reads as TGTGCCAGCTTTGCGACAGGGGTGGGGGAGACCCAGTACTTC.

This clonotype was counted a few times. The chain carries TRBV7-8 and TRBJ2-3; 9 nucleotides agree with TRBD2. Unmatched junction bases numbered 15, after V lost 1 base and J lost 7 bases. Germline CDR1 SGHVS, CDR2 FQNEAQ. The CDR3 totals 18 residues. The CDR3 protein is CASSLVGRSRREGYTQYF. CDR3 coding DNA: TGTGCCAGCAGCTTAGTTGGTCGGTCACGGCGGGAGGGGTATACGCAGTATTTT.

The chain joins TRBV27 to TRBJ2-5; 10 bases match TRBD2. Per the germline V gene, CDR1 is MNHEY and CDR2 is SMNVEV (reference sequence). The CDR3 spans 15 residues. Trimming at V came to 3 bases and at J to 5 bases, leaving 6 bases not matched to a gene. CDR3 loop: CASSFLAGDRETQYF. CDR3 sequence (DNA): TGTGCCAGCAGTTTCCTAGCGGGGGATCGGGAGACCCAGTACTTC.